The T cell receptor beta chain under discussion was sequenced for a study of blood T cell repertoires in COVID-19. Study-level information: The samples span acute and convalescent COVID-19 from the United States, Italy and Spain.

In the authors' workflow: Reference gene primer amplification in the assay estimated nucleated cell counts. Profiling relied on immunoSEQ multiplex PCR, and the TCRdb table lists in-frame clones only, not all of them. The V and J calls and clone size were taken over from that table, and D and trimming were inferred from the DNA. Here the sample spans approximately 210,000 clones, roughly 80% being singletons. Germline CDR1 reads SGHRS; CDR2 reads YFSETQ. The junction had 9 bases not matched to a gene; V was cut back by 9 bases and J by 4 bases. The CDR3 contains 15 residues. This clone came up once. Enrolment of Seattle patients took place during active infection, and they were followed longitudinally.

This TCR was sampled from a woman at least 80 years old with COVID-19, enrolled during active disease. The chain has TRBV5-1 and TRBJ2-1, with 11 bases fitting TRBD2. Sample: peripheral blood. The CDR3 loop is CATGPRLAGYNEQFF. The CDR3 region has the DNA TGCGCCACCGGACCCAGACTAGCGGGATACAATGAGCAGTTCTTC.